This is a list of T cell receptor beta chains from one sample in a study of OX40 agonist ivuxolimab in advanced cancers. The repertoire was sequenced with immunoSEQ multiplex PCR; TCRdb's copy has only in-frame clones and lacks some. The table has 65,000 to 85,000 clones, approximately 81% seen once. This specimen was CD4+ or CD8+ T cells sorted from blood, taken in a trial of the OX40 agonist ivuxolimab. These receptors all come from an adult with an advanced solid tumor such as melanoma, head and neck, liver or kidney cancer. Each CDR3 is given with its conserved first and last residue. A D gene is named only where the DNA matches it firmly. Rows give clone size only sometimes, using once, few, many, or a class for an expanded clone.

J | D | size | V | DNA | CDR3
TRBJ1-4 | . | . | TRBV28 | TGTGCCAGCAGCCCCTTGGGGAGGGGTAACGAAAAACTGTTTTTT | CASSPLGRGNEKLFF
TRBJ1-2 | . | . | TRBV11-3 | TGTGCCAGCAGCCCGCGGACCGCTACTAACTATGGCTACACCTTC | CASSPRTATNYGYTF
TRBJ1-2 | TRBD1 | . | TRBV7-2 | TGTGCCAGCAGCCCCTTCGGGACAGGGAGTGGCTACACCTTC | CASSPFGTGSGYTF
TRBJ1-3 | TRBD1 | . | TRBV7-2 | TGTGCCAGCAGCCCCCGGACAGGGGGAGGTGGAAACACCATATATTTT | CASSPRTGGGGNTIYF
TRBJ1-2 | . | once | TRBV28 | TGTGCCAGCGCGTTGGTATCCGGCCGCTTAGTGGATGGCTACACCTTC | CASALVSGRLVDGYTF
TRBJ1-2 | . | . | TRBV4-1 | TGCGCCAGCAGCCAAGATAGGAGCGGAGCTTACACCTTC | CASSQDRSGAYTF
TRBJ2-5 | . | . | TRBV11-3 | TGTGCCAGCAGCCGACCGGGTTGGGAGGGGGCCCAAGAGACCCAGTACTTC | CASSRPGWEGAQETQYF
TRBJ2-5 | TRBD2 | . | TRBV5-1 | TGCGCCAGCAGCATGGGACTAGCGGGAGGGCCGGAGACCCAGTACTTC | CASSMGLAGGPETQYF
TRBJ2-2 | . | few | TRBV10-3 | TGTGCCATCAGTGAGACGGGGGAGCTGTTTTTT | CAISETGELFF
TRBJ2-5 | TRBD1 | . | TRBV5-1 | TGCGCCAGCAGCTTCCAGGACAGGGGGCAGACCCAGTACTTC | CASSFQDRGQTQYF
TRBJ1-5 | . | . | TRBV6-1 | TGTGCCAGCAGTGGTGTATCCCAGTCAGGTCAGCCCCAGCATTTT | CASSGVSQSGQPQHF
TRBJ2-6 | . | . | TRBV19 | TGTGCCAGTAGTATCTGGGGGGCATCTGGGGCCAACGTCCTGACTTTC | CASSIWGASGANVLTF
TRBJ1-1 | TRBD1 | . | TRBV11-3 | TGTGCCAGCGCTACACAGGGGTACACTGAAGCTTTCTTT | CASATQGYTEAFF
TRBJ2-7 | . | . | TRBV11-2 | TGTGCCAGCAGCCAAAAGGGGTCTAAAGGATTCTCCGAGCAGTACTTC | CASSQKGSKGFSEQYF
TRBJ1-3 | . | . | TRBV19 | TGTGCCAGTACTGAGGGGCTTGGTGGAAACACCATATATTTT | CASTEGLGGNTIYF
TRBJ1-4 | . | . | TRBV10-3 | TGTGCCATCAGTGAGTTGGCTAACAATGAAAAACTGTTTTTT | CAISELANNEKLFF
TRBJ1-1 | . | few | TRBV18 | TGTGCCAGCTCACCGGGTGGGGACGAAGCTTTCTTT | CASSPGGDEAFF
TRBJ1-2 | . | . | TRBV19 | TGTGCCAGCGGCGGGGCAAACTATGGCTACACCTTC | CASGGANYGYTF
TRBJ2-7 | TRBD1 | once | TRBV7-2 | TGTGCCAGCAGCTTGGTCGGGACAGGAACATACTACGAGCAGTACTTC | CASSLVGTGTYYEQYF
TRBJ2-2 | . | once | TRBV19 | TGTGCCAGTAGTTTAGGGACATCCGGGGAGCTGTTTTTT | CASSLGTSGELFF
TRBJ1-1 | . | . | TRBV19 | TGTGCCAGTTACCACCGGACGAACACTGAAGCTTTCTTT | CASYHRTNTEAFF
TRBJ1-4 | . | . | TRBV7-9 | TGTGCCAGCAGCTCCGGACTCACGAAGACAACTAATGAAAAACTGTTTTTT | CASSSGLTKTTNEKLFF
TRBJ2-3 | . | . | TRBV7-2 | TGTGCCAGCAGCTTCAATCGGGGTCCGGGATCCAGCACAGATACGCAGTATTTT | CASSFNRGPGSSTDTQYF
TRBJ2-7 | . | . | TRBV11-2 | TGTGCCAGCAGCCCCGAGGAGTACGACGAGCAGTACTTC | CASSPEEYDEQYF
TRBJ2-1 | TRBD2 | . | TRBV29-1 | TGCAGCGTCCGACTAGCGGGAGATAGAGAGCAGTTCTTC | CSVRLAGDREQFF
TRBJ2-1 | . | . | TRBV20-1 | TGCAGTGCTAGTGGAGATGAGCAGTTCTTC | CSASGDEQFF
TRBJ1-1 | TRBD1 | . | TRBV10-3 | TGTGCCATCAGTGCCGGTGCAGGGGGCGCATCTGAAGCTTTCTTT | CAISAGAGGASEAFF
TRBJ2-4 | TRBD1 | . | TRBV11-2 | TGTGCCAGCAGCTTAGAGGACAGGGGCGGAAACATTCAGTACTTC | CASSLEDRGGNIQYF
TRBJ2-3 | . | . | TRBV7-9 | TGTGCCAGCAGCCAGGGGGGGCCCGATACGCAGTATTTT | CASSQGGPDTQYF
TRBJ1-1 | . | once | TRBV28 | TGTGCCAGCAGCCATGGAGGGACGGCTAAGTTCACTGAAGCTTTCTTT | CASSHGGTAKFTEAFF
TRBJ1-4 | TRBD1 | . | TRBV5-1 | TGCGCCACCAGACAGGGTGAAAATGAAAAACTGTTTTTT | CATRQGENEKLFF
TRBJ1-4 | . | . | TRBV6-1 | TGTGCCAGCAGTGTGTTTGTTACAGGGCTTAATGAAAAACTGTTTTTT | CASSVFVTGLNEKLFF
TRBJ2-1 | TRBD2 | . | TRBV6-1 | TGTGCCAGCAGTAACTTAGCGGGAGTAGGTAATGAGCAGTTCTTC | CASSNLAGVGNEQFF
TRBJ2-3 | . | few | TRBV6-1 | TGTGCCAGCAGATACCCGCTCAGCACAGATACGCAGTATTTT | CASRYPLSTDTQYF
TRBJ2-5 | . | . | TRBV7-9 | TGTGCCAGCAGCTTGACAGAAGAGACCCAGTACTTC | CASSLTEETQYF
TRBJ1-1 | . | . | TRBV18 | TGTGCCAGCTCACCAGGTTCAGGGGTAGAACCTGAAGCTTTCTTT | CASSPGSGVEPEAFF
TRBJ1-2 | . | once | TRBV7-6 | TGTGCCAGCAGCCAGTCGGAGGCCTATGGCTACACCTTC | CASSQSEAYGYTF
TRBJ2-3 | . | . | TRBV5-5 | TGTGCCAGCAGCTTTCAACAGGGTACGCAGTATTTT | CASSFQQGTQYF
TRBJ2-3 | . | few | TRBV5-1 | TGCGCCAGCAGCCCCGAGGGGGGGGCGAACACAGATACGCAGTATTTT | CASSPEGGANTDTQYF
TRBJ2-1 | TRBD2 | . | TRBV28 | TGTGCCAGCAGCTCCCGACTAGCGGGACCGCACTACAATGAGCAGTTCTTC | CASSSRLAGPHYNEQFF
TRBJ1-2 | TRBD1 | once | TRBV11-3 | TGTGCCAGCAGCTTTGGACAGGGAACAGCTAACTATGGCTACACCTTC | CASSFGQGTANYGYTF
TRBJ2-3 | TRBD2 | . | TRBV27 | TGTGCCAGCAGGAGCGGGGGGAGGGTCACAGATACGCAGTATTTT | CASRSGGRVTDTQYF
TRBJ1-4 | . | . | TRBV5-5 | TGTGCCAGCAGCGGGGGCATTCTCAATGAAAAACTGTTTTTT | CASSGGILNEKLFF
TRBJ2-7 | TRBD1 | . | TRBV19 | TGTGCCAGTAGTATCGGTGGGGGACAGGGGTGGTACGAGCAGTACTTC | CASSIGGGQGWYEQYF
TRBJ2-7 | . | . | TRBV5-1 | TGCGCCAGCAGCTTGGGTCAGGACGAGCAGTACTTC | CASSLGQDEQYF
TRBJ2-3 | TRBD2 | . | TRBV5-1 | TGCGCCAGCAGCTTAACTAGCGGGGGGCGGGGCGGTGATACGCAGTATTTT | CASSLTSGGRGGDTQYF
TRBJ1-1 | . | . | TRBV5-1 | TGCGCCAGCAGCTCTGTTGGGGGCTGGATCACTGAAGCTTTCTTT | CASSSVGGWITEAFF
TRBJ2-3 | TRBD2 | . | TRBV5-5 | TGTGCCAGCAGCTTGATCGCGGGGGGGCCGGCAGATACGCAGTATTTT | CASSLIAGGPADTQYF
TRBJ1-4 | . | few | TRBV5-6 | TGTGCCAGCAGCCGTACAGCCTTCACAGGTGAAAAACTGTTTTTT | CASSRTAFTGEKLFF
TRBJ1-2 | . | . | TRBV27 | TGTGCCAGCAGTCCCCGGACAGTTACTAACTATGGCTACACCTTC | CASSPRTVTNYGYTF
TRBJ2-1 | . | few | TRBV5-1 | TGCGCCAGCAGCCGACCAGGGGATGAGCAGTTCTTC | CASSRPGDEQFF
TRBJ2-7 | TRBD1 | . | TRBV6-6 | TGTGCCAGCGGGGGGGACAGGGGGCACCACGAGCAGTACTTC | CASGGDRGHHEQYF
TRBJ1-2 | . | . | TRBV19 | TGTGCCAGTAGTATAGTTCCAGGGGCGGACGGCTACACCTTC | CASSIVPGADGYTF
TRBJ1-2 | TRBD1 | . | TRBV4-1 | TGCGCCAGCAGCCCCTCTGGGGGGACAGGTATGCCCTATGGCTACACCTTC | CASSPSGGTGMPYGYTF
TRBJ1-4 | TRBD1 | . | TRBV7-9 | TGTGCCAGCAGCTACAATCCCGGGACAGGGTATACTAATGAAAAACTGTTTTTT | CASSYNPGTGYTNEKLFF
TRBJ2-7 | TRBD2 | . | TRBV7-2 | TGTGCCAGCAGCCGTAACCAGGCTAGCGGGAACGAGCAGTACTTC | CASSRNQASGNEQYF
TRBJ2-2 | . | . | TRBV6-5 | TGTGCCAGCAGTTACTCGAGGGACACCGGGGAGCTGTTTTTT | CASSYSRDTGELFF
TRBJ2-7 | . | . | TRBV5-8 | TGTGCCAGCAACCACCCCCGGGCTCCCTACGAGCAGTACTTC | CASNHPRAPYEQYF
TRBJ2-5 | . | once | TRBV5-5 | TGTGCCAGCAGCTTCTCGGAAGAGACCCAGTACTTC | CASSFSEETQYF